This T cell receptor (beta chain) came from a study of OX40 agonist ivuxolimab in advanced cancers. The table came from immunoSEQ multiplex PCR; TCRdb's copy has only in-frame clones and leaves some out. The sample has tens of thousands of clones, over 80% seen once. The CDR3 length is 16 residues. Germline lookup yields CDR1 LGHNA and CDR2 YNFKEQ. The J segment lost 7 bases and the V segment lost 1 base, leaving 4 bases of the junction unmatched. The chain combines TRBV4-2 with TRBJ2-1; 13 positions agree with TRBD2. The sequences come from CD4+ or CD8+ T cells sorted from blood, collected in a trial of the OX40 agonist ivuxolimab. The receptor was isolated from an adult with an advanced solid tumor such as melanoma, head and neck, liver or kidney cancer. As DNA, the CDR3 is TGTGCCAGCAGCCAAGTACTAGCGGGAGGGATAAATGAGCAGTTCTTC. Its protein product is CASSQVLAGGINEQFF.